These T cell receptor beta chains were read from a single sample in a study of blood T cells in healthy people across ages. Via MiXCR, TCRdb re-called the 5' RACE reads, giving one row per CDR3 protein. The table shows about 1.6 million distinct CDR3 sequences, with roughly 30% occurring only once. The sample comprised blood. Receptors were obtained from a woman in her 30s in good health. Each CDR3 is given with its conserved first and last residue. Fields, in order: J gene, D gene, clone size, V gene, CDR3 protein, CDR3 DNA. D genes are given only for firm matches. Clone size, where shown, is once, few, many, or a class for clones that have expanded.

TRBJ2-1,NA,few,TRBV7-8,CASSLSSGPHTSEQFF,TGTGCCAGCAGCTTAAGCAGCGGGCCACACACAAGTGAGCAGTTCTTC
TRBJ1-6,NA,once,TRBV18,CASPPAQGNNSPLHF,TGTGCCAGCCCACCGGCGCAGGGTAATAATTCACCCCTCCACTTT
TRBJ2-3,TRBD2,NA,TRBV4-1,CASSQYIGTSGRLSTDTQYF,TGCGCCAGCAGCCAATATATTGGGACTAGCGGGAGGCTCAGCACAGATACGCAGTATTTT
TRBJ2-1,TRBD2,NA,TRBV20-1,CSAREGRLAAHNEQFF,TGCAGTGCTAGAGAAGGGAGACTAGCGGCCCACAATGAGCAGTTCTTC
TRBJ2-7,NA,NA,TRBV2,CATHLDWDYEQYF,TGTGCCACCCATCTAGATTGGGATTACGAGCAGTACTTC
TRBJ2-5,NA,few,TRBV3-1,CASSPRAYQETQYF,TGTGCCAGCAGCCCCCGGGCGTACCAAGAGACCCAGTACTTC
TRBJ2-3,NA,NA,TRBV7-9,CASRQLERRTSTDTQYF,TGTGCCAGCAGACAACTGGAACGCAGGACTAGCACAGATACGCAGTATTTT
TRBJ2-5,TRBD2,NA,TRBV20-1,CSAGIAGGPGETQYF,TGCAGTGCTGGTATAGCGGGAGGGCCAGGGGAGACCCAGTACTTC
TRBJ2-3,NA,once,TRBV27,CASSLSEDADTQYF,TGTGCCAGCAGTTTATCTGAAGATGCAGATACGCAGTATTTT
TRBJ2-5,TRBD2,NA,TRBV20-1,CSTGTSPIQETQYF,TGCAGTACCGGGACTAGCCCAATTCAGGAGACCCAGTACTTC
TRBJ1-5,NA,NA,TRBV6-6,CASSYLGQEAQPQHF,TGTGCCAGCAGTTACCTTGGGCAGGAGGCTCAGCCCCAGCATTTT
TRBJ2-2,TRBD1,NA,TRBV10-3,CAISVGQGNTGELFF,TGTGCCATCAGTGTTGGACAGGGGAACACCGGGGAGCTGTTTTTT
TRBJ2-1,NA,many,TRBV7-9,CASSLATERHNEQFF,TGTGCCAGCAGCTTAGCGACGGAACGGCACAATGAGCAGTTCTTC
TRBJ2-1,TRBD2,NA,TRBV6-2/TRBV6-3,CASIHSLGGDHNEQFF,TGTGCCAGCATTCACTCGCTGGGGGGGGACCACAATGAGCAGTTCTTC
TRBJ2-1,NA,NA,TRBV2,CASSEPRTEYNEQFF,TGTGCCAGCAGTGAACCACGGACAGAATACAATGAGCAGTTCTTC
TRBJ2-1,TRBD2,NA,TRBV20-1,CSAGGPAGVYNEQFF,TGCAGTGCTGGGGGACCAGCGGGAGTTTACAATGAGCAGTTCTTC
TRBJ1-5,NA,NA,TRBV20-1,CCADLAPQGHQPQHF,TGCTGTGCCGACCTAGCACCCCAGGGGCATCAGCCCCAGCATTTT
TRBJ2-7,NA,NA,TRBV27,CASSAGTEPYEQYF,TGTGCCAGCAGTGCCGGGACGGAGCCCTACGAGCAGTACTTC
TRBJ2-1,NA,NA,TRBV7-9,CASSLAGSIPGGEQFF,TGTGCCAGCAGCTTAGCGGGATCGATCCCTGGGGGTGAGCAGTTCTTC
TRBJ2-3,TRBD1,few,TRBV5-1,CARTGGTDTQYF,TGCGCCAGGACAGGGGGCACAGATACGCAGTATTTT
TRBJ1-2,NA,few,TRBV30,CAGAPDLNYGYTF,TGTGCCGGGGCTCCGGATCTTAACTATGGCTACACCTTC
TRBJ2-5,NA,NA,TRBV7-2,CASSQFPTASGFQETQYF,TGTGCCAGCAGCCAGTTCCCAACCGCTTCAGGGTTTCAAGAGACCCAGTACTTC
TRBJ2-7,NA,NA,TRBV2,CASSEEGVTSSYEQYF,TGTGCCAGCAGTGAAGAGGGGGTAACCAGCTCCTACGAGCAGTACTTC
TRBJ1-1,NA,NA,TRBV10-3,CAISGGLGSTEAFF,TGTGCCATCAGTGGGGGTTTGGGGAGCACTGAAGCTTTCTTT
TRBJ1-1,NA,NA,TRBV5-1,CASSSRASNTEAFF,TGCGCCAGCAGCTCTCGGGCCTCGAACACTGAAGCTTTCTTT
TRBJ1-4,TRBD1,once,TRBV7-2,CASSSGQGPEKPFF,TGTGCCAGCAGCTCGGGACAGGGCCCAGAAAAACCGTTTTTT
TRBJ2-1,NA,NA,TRBV2,CASSEGRDENNEQFF,TGTGCCAGCAGTGAAGGGCGGGACGAGAACAATGAGCAGTTCTTC
TRBJ1-1,NA,NA,TRBV30,CAWSLNLGAFF,TGTGCCTGGAGTCTTAATCTGGGAGCTTTCTTT
TRBJ2-3,NA,few,TRBV28,CASSPTPYPMTTDTQYF,TGTGCCAGCAGTCCAACTCCCTACCCGATGACCACAGATACGCAGTATTTT
TRBJ1-1,NA,once,TRBV2,CASMGEGLGDEAFF,TGTGCCAGCATGGGGGAGGGTTTAGGGGATGAAGCTTTCTTT
TRBJ2-3,NA,NA,TRBV2,CASSEAAGPLTDTRYF,TGTGCCAGCAGTGAAGCGGCAGGGCCACTCACAGATACGCGGTATTTT
TRBJ2-5,NA,NA,TRBV5-6,CVSSPRAFQETQYF,TGTGTCAGCAGCCCTCGGGCGTTCCAAGAGACCCAGTACTTC
TRBJ2-5,TRBD2,NA,TRBV20-1,CSASLAGQETQYF,TGCAGTGCTTCGCTAGCGGGACAAGAGACCCAGTACTTC
TRBJ2-2,NA,NA,TRBV5-4,CASSLDSPVTGELFF,TGTGCCAGCAGCTTAGACAGCCCGGTCACCGGGGAGCTGTTTTTT
TRBJ2-7,NA,NA,TRBV5-1,CASRRWEKYEQYF,TGCGCCAGCAGACGATGGGAGAAGTACGAGCAGTACTTC
TRBJ2-5,NA,NA,TRBV18,CASSRRIVRAQETQYF,TGTGCCAGCTCACGACGTATCGTCAGGGCACAAGAGACCCAGTACTTC
TRBJ2-1,TRBD2,NA,TRBV2,CASISSRGGVGEQFF,TGTGCCAGCATCTCCTCGCGGGGGGGTGTTGGTGAGCAGTTCTTC
TRBJ2-5,NA,many,TRBV20-1,CSARSDLKETQYF,TGCAGTGCTAGATCGGACCTTAAAGAGACCCAGTACTTC
TRBJ2-7,NA,NA,TRBV7-9,CACSSGIGEQYF,TGTGCCTGCAGCTCGGGAATAGGAGAGCAGTACTTC
TRBJ2-1,NA,NA,TRBV4-1,CASSRQDGSSYNEQFF,TGCGCCAGCAGCCGGCAGGACGGAAGCTCCTACAATGAGCAGTTCTTC
TRBJ1-5,TRBD1,few,TRBV12-3/TRBV12-4,CASSLNRGRDQPQHF,TGTGCCAGCAGTTTAAACAGGGGGCGCGATCAGCCCCAGCATTTT
TRBJ2-3,NA,NA,TRBV20-1,CSASVPPTSTDTQYF,TGCAGTGCTAGCGTTCCCCCCACGTCGACAGATACGCAGTATTTT
TRBJ1-4,TRBD1,NA,TRBV6-6,CASSLRTGWEKLFF,TGTGCCAGCAGCCTCAGGACAGGGTGGGAAAAACTGTTTTTT
TRBJ2-7,TRBD2,few,TRBV20-1,CSAYKPGTSGYEQYF,TGCAGTGCTTATAAGCCCGGGACTAGCGGTTACGAGCAGTACTTC
TRBJ2-3,NA,NA,TRBV6-1,CASSEYVGSTDTQYF,TGTGCCAGCAGTGAGTATGTAGGGTCGACAGATACGCAGTATTTT
TRBJ2-1,TRBD2,few,TRBV7-3,CASSPGLAGGRIPHEQFF,TGTGCCAGCAGCCCGGGGCTAGCGGGGGGCCGGATCCCCCATGAGCAGTTCTTC
TRBJ1-6,NA,NA,TRBV20-1,CSAQISYNSPLHF,TGCAGTGCCCAGATCTCCTATAATTCACCCCTCCACTTT
TRBJ2-2,NA,NA,TRBV7-3,CASSLGLVNTGELFF,TGTGCCAGCAGCTTGGGACTCGTCAACACCGGGGAGCTGTTTTTT
TRBJ1-2,NA,few,TRBV5-1,CASSLTALHRVKDYGYTF,TGCGCCAGCAGCCTCACTGCGCTCCACAGGGTCAAAGACTATGGCTACACCTTC
TRBJ2-1,NA,many,TRBV28,CASSTPMANTRNEQFF,TGTGCCAGCAGTACGCCCATGGCGAACACCCGCAATGAGCAGTTCTTC
TRBJ2-3,NA,few,TRBV11-2,CASSRDFDTQYF,TGTGCCAGCAGCCGCGACTTTGATACGCAGTATTTT
TRBJ2-3,NA,NA,TRBV6-4,CASSEGQATDTQYF,TGTGCCAGCAGTGAAGGCCAGGCCACAGATACGCAGTATTTT
TRBJ1-1,NA,NA,TRBV7-9,CASSRGGEPNMNTEAFF,TGTGCCAGCAGCAGGGGAGGGGAACCTAATATGAACACTGAAGCTTTCTTT
TRBJ2-3,TRBD1,NA,TRBV12-3/TRBV12-4,CAGSSSGTVSRDMQYF,TGTGCCGGCAGTTCCTCCGGGACAGTGAGTAGAGATATGCAATATTTT
TRBJ1-1,TRBD1,NA,TRBV7-9,CASSLAGGGGSAEAFF,TGTGCCAGCAGCTTAGCTGGTGGAGGGGGCTCGGCTGAAGCTTTCTTT
TRBJ1-1,TRBD1,NA,TRBV12-5,CASGLGTGLNTEAFF,TGTGCTAGTGGTCTAGGGACAGGGTTGAACACTGAAGCTTTCTTT